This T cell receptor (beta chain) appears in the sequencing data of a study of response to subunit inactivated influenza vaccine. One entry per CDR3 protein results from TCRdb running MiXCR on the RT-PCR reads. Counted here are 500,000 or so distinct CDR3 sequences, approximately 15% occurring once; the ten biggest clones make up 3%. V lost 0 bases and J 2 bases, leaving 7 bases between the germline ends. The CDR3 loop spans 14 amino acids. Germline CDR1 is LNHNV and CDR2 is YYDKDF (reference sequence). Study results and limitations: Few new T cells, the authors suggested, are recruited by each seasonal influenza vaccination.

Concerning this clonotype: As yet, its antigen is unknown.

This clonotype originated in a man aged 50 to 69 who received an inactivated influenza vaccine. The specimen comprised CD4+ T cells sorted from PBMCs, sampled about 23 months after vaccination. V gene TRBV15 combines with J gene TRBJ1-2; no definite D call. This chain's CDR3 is CATSRDAGNYGYTF. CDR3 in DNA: TGTGCCACCAGCAGAGATGCCGGGAACTATGGCTACACCTTC.